The 16 T cell receptor beta chains listed next were all sequenced from one sample in a study of shared clonotypes between healthy human individuals. The repertoire was sequenced with immunoSEQ multiplex PCR; TCRdb's copy has only in-frame clones and lacks some. The sample yields roughly 1,600,000 clones, 98% to 99% seen once. Sequencing input: naive CD4+ T cells sorted from blood. The subset is: CD45RA+ positively selected. These receptors all stem from a man between 25 and 39 years old in good health.

The chain uses TRBV7-8 and TRBJ2-7, with D possibly TRBD1 on 6 matching bases. This CDR3 is built from 17 residues. V lost 4 bases, J lost 3 bases, and 22 bases lay in between. Germline V gene data show CDR1 as SGHVS and CDR2 as FQNEAQ. The CDR3 loop reads CASSSAPLRQVIYEQYF. The DNA for the CDR3 is TGTGCCAGCAGCTCCGCGCCCCTACGACAGGTAATCTACGAGCAGTACTTC.

CDR3 DNA sequence: TGCGCCAGCAGTCTTACCCCGGGACGCCTAAGCTCCTACGAGCAGTACTTC. This translates into CASSLTPGRLSSYEQYF. This chain connects TRBV10-2 to TRBJ2-7; either TRBD1 or TRBD2 may fit D (5 bases each). Per germline, CDR1 WSHSY and CDR2 SAAADI. The V gene lost 5 bases and the J gene lost 0 bases, with 20 bases spanning the gap. This CDR3 comprises 17 residues.

The chain combines TRBV9 with TRBJ2-1, with TRBD2 matching over 10 bases. V was pared by 3 bases and J by 13 bases, with 7 bases of the junction left unmatched. The CDR3 spans 13 residues. Germline V CDR1 and CDR2: SGDLS, YYNGEE. The CDR3: CASSGLAGVEQFF. The CDR3 DNA reads as TGTGCCAGCAGCGGGCTAGCGGGAGTTGAACAGTTCTTC.

This rearrangement joins TRBV27 to TRBJ1-2; D is possibly TRBD1 (5 bases). The CDR3 loop spans 15 amino acids. The germline CDR1 and CDR2 sequences are MNHEY and SMNVEV (reference sequence). The ends were cut back, 5 bases at V and 4 bases at J, with 17 bases in the middle. The CDR3 region is CASSIARGSGYGYTF. The CDR3 DNA reads as TGTGCCAGCAGTATAGCTCGGGGCTCAGGCTATGGCTACACCTTC.

The chain combines TRBV10-3 with TRBJ2-1, with D unresolved. This CDR3 has 14 residues. Trimming stripped 6 bases from V and 7 bases from J, with 16 bases between. The germline V gene encodes CDR1 ENHRY and CDR2 SYGVKD. CDR3 nucleotide sequence: TGTGCCATCAGCCAAACTAAAACCAAAAATGAGCAGTTCTTC. Residues: CAISQTKTKNEQFF.

This chain joins TRBV9 and TRBJ2-1; TRBD1 matches 7 bases. The trim removed 1 base at V and 4 bases at J, leaving 2 bases unmatched. This CDR3 has 14 residues. Germline values: CDR1 SGDLS, CDR2 YYNGEE. The CDR3 spells CASSVQGVYNEQFF. CDR3 nucleotides: TGTGCCAGCAGCGTACAGGGGGTATACAATGAGCAGTTCTTC.

Regarding this clone: The identical CDR3 is also encoded by other nucleotide sequences in the sample. J is TRBJ2-7 and V is TRBV29-1; TRBD2 matches at 7 bases. J gave up 3 bases and V 4 bases, and 3 bases lay outside the gene matches. The CDR3 runs to 12 residues. Per the germline V gene, CDR1 is SQVTM and CDR2 is ANQGSEA. The CDR3 DNA sequence: TGCAGCGTTGTAGCGGGTGGCTACGAGCAGTACTTC. Protein sequence: CSVVAGGYEQYF.

CDR3 amino acids: CASSQDPFSSGNTIYF. CDR3 nucleotides: TGCGCCAGCAGCCAAGACCCATTCAGCTCTGGAAACACCATATATTTT. The rearrangement links TRBV4-3 to TRBJ1-3, with D hard to call. Trimming cost V 0 bases and J 0 bases, with 9 bases left between them. This CDR3 spans 16 amino acids. The germline V gene has CDR1 LGHNA and CDR2 YSLEER.

The V and J genes are TRBV7-2 and TRBJ2-5, with 7 bases identical to TRBD2. The germline V gene encodes CDR1 SGHTA and CDR2 FQGNSA. The CDR3 contains 15 residues. V shed 2 bases and J 5 bases; nucleotides not matched to a gene: 8. CDR3 DNA sequence: TGTGCCAGCAGCTTAAGCGGCGGGAGCTGGGAGACCCAGTACTTC. The encoded protein is CASSLSGGSWETQYF.

This rearrangement joins TRBV28 to TRBJ1-4; 8 bases align to TRBD1. Germline V gene lookup returns CDR1 MDHEN and CDR2 SYDVKM. This CDR3 is 14 amino acids long. With V trimmed by 6 bases and J by 7 bases, 7 bases remained unmatched. The CDR3 DNA reads TGTGCCAGCAGAATCACAGGGGGTCTTGAAAAACTGTTTTTT. Its protein product is CASRITGGLEKLFF.

The chain couples TRBV5-4 to TRBJ2-3; D ambiguous. With 4 bases removed from V and 3 bases from J, the gap between germline ends came to 18 bases. From germline, CDR1 is SGHNT and CDR2 YYREEE (reference sequence). This CDR3 spans 16 amino acids. The CDR3 region has the DNA TGTGCCAGCAGCAAAGCCTCAGGAGCAGTTACAGATACGCAGTATTTT. It encodes CASSKASGAVTDTQYF.

This clone was counted once. The rearrangement links TRBV28 to TRBJ2-7, with 8 bases lining up with TRBD2. CDR1 MDHEN and CDR2 SYDVKM come from the germline V gene. CDR3 length: 14 amino acids. With 7 bases clipped from V and 2 bases from J, the junction kept 7 bases outside the gene matches. The CDR3 sequence is CASNPGLVTYEQYF. CDR3 coding DNA: TGTGCCAGCAACCCGGGACTAGTAACCTACGAGCAGTACTTC. Using reference TRBV28 and TRBJ2-7 for the parts outside the CDR3, the full variable domain is DVKVTQSSRYLVKRTGEKVFLECVQDMDHENMFWYRQDPGLGLRLIYFSYDVKMKEKGDIPEGYSVSREKKERFSLILESASTNQTSMYLCASNPGLVTYEQYFGPGTRLTVT.

The gene calls are TRBV18 and TRBJ1-1, with 10 bases lining up with TRBD1. The germline CDR1 and CDR2 sequences are KGHSH and LQKENI. Trimming took 7 bases from V and 4 from J; bases not matched to a gene: 3. The CDR3 length is 13 residues. The DNA for the CDR3 is TGTGCCAGCTTCGACAGGGGGCTCACTGAAGCTTTCTTT. It is translated as CASFDRGLTEAFF.

The V gene is TRBV19, the J gene TRBJ2-2; D ambiguous. The germline gives CDR1 LNHDA, CDR2 SQIVND (reference sequence). Trimming took 5 bases from V and 6 from J, leaving 13 bases between them. There are 14 residues in the CDR3. The chain's CDR3 is CASSLHTRAGELFF. The CDR3, as DNA: TGTGCCAGTAGTTTACACACCCGGGCCGGGGAGCTGTTTTTT. Combining the CDR3 with reference TRBV19 and TRBJ2-2 gives the whole variable domain DGGITQSPKYLFRKEGQNVTLSCEQNLNHDAMYWYRQDPGQGLRLIYYSQIVNDFQKGDIAEGYSVSREKKESFPLTVTSAQKNPTAFYLCASSLHTRAGELFFGEGSRLTVL.

The CDR3 sequence is CAISLSSYEQYF. In DNA, the CDR3 is TGTGCCATCAGTCTCTCTAGCTACGAGCAGTACTTC. The chain recombines TRBV10-3 with TRBJ2-7; D unclear. Germline CDR1 and CDR2: ENHRY and SYGVKD. The CDR3 length is 12 residues. Trimming pared 5 bases from V and 3 bases from J, leaving 8 bases between.

This sequence joins TRBV15 and TRBJ2-7, with 14 bases lining up with TRBD2. This CDR3 comprises 20 residues. Germline V gene lookup returns CDR1 LNHNV and CDR2 YYDKDF (reference sequence). V was clipped by 1 base and J by 6 bases; unmatched bases: 17. The CDR3 sequence: CATSRGPGLAGGSSVFEQYF. The CDR3 DNA is TGTGCCACCAGCAGAGGACCCGGACTAGCGGGAGGTTCCAGCGTGTTCGAGCAGTACTTC.